The entry below gives a single T cell receptor (beta chain) sequence along with its context. The data are from a study of blood T cell repertoires in COVID-19. Germline V gives CDR1 SGHNT, CDR2 YENEEA. Between the trimmed V and J ends, which lost 3 bases and 4 bases, there was a span of 9 bases. This CDR3 spans 13 amino acids. In the authors' methods: It was from reference gene primer amplification that nucleated cell counts were estimated. Generated by immunoSEQ multiplex PCR, the TCRdb table keeps only in-frame clones and is missing some. V and J calls and clone size are copied from that table; D and trimming were computed from the DNA. The sample lists a few hundred thousand clones, more than 75% occurring once.

The receptor was derived from a woman aged 45-60 years with acute or convalescent COVID-19. Material for sequencing was peripheral blood. V gene TRBV11-3 combines with J gene TRBJ1-2; TRBD1 might be the D (6 bases). The CDR3 coding sequence is TGTGCCAGCAGCTTGGGGGCGGGCTATGGCTACACCTTC. Translating gives CASSLGAGYGYTF.